The 9 T cell receptor beta chains listed next were all sequenced from one sample in a study of post-analysis software for immune sequencing data. The antigens these receptors bind are not known. Tagging with unique molecular identifiers was a feature of the TCR beta cDNA libraries. Each CDR3 protein gets one entry after TCRdb re-called the PCR reads with MiXCR. This table holds about 560,000 distinct CDR3 sequences, 44% found once. Study conclusions and caveats: TRBV segments more frequent in patients than in controls numbered about 5 and included TRBV5-6, TRBV5-1 and TRBV20-1.

Sequences were obtained from blood. These receptors originate from a girl aged 10 to 17 with multiple sclerosis.

This clonotype has a count of ten or more. This rearrangement joins TRBV4-2 to TRBJ1-6; D is unclear. Germline V gives CDR1 LGHNA, CDR2 YNFKEQ. Between the trimmed V and J ends, which lost 0 bases and 7 bases, there was a span of 13 bases. CDR3 length: 16 residues. The CDR3 is CASSQDLSLQNSPLHF. CDR3 bases: TGTGCCAGCAGCCAAGATCTATCCCTACAAAATTCACCCCTCCACTTT.

The rearrangement joins TRBV20-1 to TRBJ2-7; TRBD1 might be the D (5 bases). V gave up 6 bases and J gave up 4 bases, with 16 bases separating them. The CDR3 runs to 13 residues. Germline lookup yields CDR1 DFQATT and CDR2 SNEGSKA (reference sequence). CDR3 amino acids: CSAPGQGGYEQYF. The CDR3 DNA follows: TGCAGTGCCCCAGGCCAGGGTGGGTACGAGCAGTACTTC.

As to this clonotype: Just one base apart from a much larger clone, this may be a read error. This sequence joins TRBV12-3 or TRBV12-4 and TRBJ2-7; the D gene is possibly TRBD1 (7 bases). The CDR3 contains 14 residues. Trimming stripped 2 bases from V and 4 bases from J, with 12 bases between. CDR3 nucleotides: TGTGCCAGCAGTTTAAGCCAGGGGGGTTACGAGCAGTACTTC. It translates to CASSLSQGGYEQYF.

This clonotype was recorded a few times. The V call is TRBV20-1, the J call TRBJ2-5, with D perhaps TRBD1 or TRBD2 (6 bases each). V lost 0 bases, J lost 5 bases, and 13 bases lay in between. The germline CDR1 and CDR2 sequences are DFQATT and SNEGSKA (reference sequence). The CDR3 has 14 residues. Here the CDR3 reads CSARDGGGVETQYF. The CDR3 nucleotides read TGCAGTGCTAGAGATGGAGGGGGAGTGGAGACCCAGTACTTC.

The CDR3 bases are TGTGCCAGCAGTTTCTCGGGCTCCGGGACAGTAGTGGCTTTCTTT. This sequence encodes CASSFSGSGTVVAFF. The chain uses TRBV12-3 or TRBV12-4 and TRBJ1-1; 7 nucleotides align to TRBD1. V was clipped by 3 bases and J by 11 bases; unmatched bases: 15. This CDR3 contains 15 residues.

The chain is built from TRBV28 and TRBJ2-3; the D is unclear. Trimming stripped 4 bases from V and 2 bases from J, with 10 bases between. CDR1 and CDR2 (germline): MDHEN, SYDVKM. There are 14 residues in the CDR3. CDR3 region: CASSSQHNTDTQYF. CDR3 bases: TGTGCCAGCAGTTCCCAACATAACACAGATACGCAGTATTTT.

A few counts support this clonotype. The genes are TRBV20-1 and TRBJ2-3, with 8 bases matching TRBD1. Trimming at V came to 2 bases and at J to 7 bases, leaving 11 bases not matched to a gene. There are 15 residues in the CDR3. Per the germline V gene, CDR1 is DFQATT and CDR2 is SNEGSKA (reference sequence). The CDR3 nucleotides are TGCAGTGCTAGACCGGACAGGGAGTCTAGGAATACGCAGTATTTT. Encoded protein: CSARPDRESRNTQYF.

The chain has TRBV5-1 and TRBJ2-3; D is ambiguous. The CDR3 has 15 amino acids. The germline V gene has CDR1 SGHRS and CDR2 YFSETQ. V was trimmed by 4 bases and J by 0 bases, leaving 12 bases between them. The CDR3 protein is CASSLQPTSTDTQYF. In DNA, the CDR3 is TGCGCCAGCAGCCTTCAACCGACCAGCACAGATACGCAGTATTTT.

V usage is TRBV9 and J usage is TRBJ2-5; perhaps TRBD1 as D (6 bases). The V gene lost 4 bases and the J gene lost 3 bases, with 10 bases spanning the gap. This CDR3 has 13 residues. CDR1 and CDR2 (germline): SGDLS, YYNGEE. CDR3 DNA sequence: TGTGCCAGCAGCCGGGACAAGAAAGAGACCCAGTACTTC. Its translation: CASSRDKKETQYF.